The 8 T cell receptor beta chains below all came from one sample that was sequenced in a study of regulatory and conventional T cells in RAG deficiency. Here immunoSEQ multiplex PCR was the method, and the copy in TCRdb shows in-frame clones only, minus some. The sample includes roughly 35,000 clones, 70% to 90% of them seen just once. This sample was also put to use in a study of regulatory T cells. Turning to that study: The primer mix had 52 TRBV and 13 TRBJ primers.

Input material: CD8+ T cells sorted from blood. Source of these receptors: a human donor in good health.

The chain couples TRBV28 to TRBJ2-1; D might be TRBD1 (6 bases). V dropped 4 bases and J dropped 2 bases, with 9 bases sitting between them. The V gene's germline CDR1 is MDHEN and CDR2 SYDVKM. The CDR3 contains 14 residues. The chain's CDR3 is CASSSQGPYNEQFF. In DNA, the CDR3 is TGTGCCAGCAGTTCACAGGGACCCTACAATGAGCAGTTCTTC.

J is TRBJ1-2 and V is TRBV13; 8 nucleotides line up with TRBD1. The CDR3 has 14 amino acids. Germline loops: CDR1 PRHDT, CDR2 FYEKMQ (reference sequence). V trimming: 5 bases; J trimming: 3 bases; junction bases outside the gene matches: 5. This CDR3 is CASSEDRADYGYTF. The CDR3 DNA sequence: TGTGCCAGCAGCGAGGACAGGGCGGACTATGGCTACACCTTC.

The chain carries TRBV28 and TRBJ1-4; 9 nucleotides agree with TRBD1. V lost 3 bases to trimming and J lost 7 bases; unmatched junction nucleotides: 12. Germline CDR1 is MDHEN and CDR2 is SYDVKM. This CDR3 is 17 amino acids long. CDR3 loop: CASSLRSRDRDFEKLFF. In DNA, the CDR3 is TGTGCCAGCAGTTTGAGGAGTCGGGACAGGGACTTTGAAAAACTGTTTTTT.

This clone has only a few counts. The rearrangement links TRBV19 to TRBJ1-3, with no clear D. This CDR3 region has 15 residues. Germline loops: CDR1 LNHDA, CDR2 SQIVND (reference sequence). The V and J ends lost 4 bases and 0 bases respectively, with 10 bases between them. The CDR3 DNA reads as TGTGCCAGTAGTACGAGGCCGAGCTCTGGAAACACCATATATTTT. This encodes CASSTRPSSGNTIYF.

The gene calls are TRBV28 and TRBJ1-2; 9 bases fit TRBD1. Germline V gene data show CDR1 as MDHEN and CDR2 as SYDVKM. The CDR3 is 14 amino acids. V dropped 5 bases and J dropped 4; count of bases not matched to a gene: 5. DNA for the CDR3: TGTGCCAGCAGTCCGACAGGGGGAGGCTATGGCTACACCTTC. Translated: CASSPTGGGYGYTF.

The V and J genes are TRBV7-9 and TRBJ1-1; 8 bases match TRBD1. The CDR3 covers 16 residues. Germline V CDR1 and CDR2: SEHNR, FQNEAQ (reference sequence). J gave up 1 base and V 1 base, and 5 bases lay outside the gene matches. CDR3 in DNA: TGTGCCAGCAGCTTAGTTACAGGGGGGTCGAACACTGAAGCTTTCTTT. Protein: CASSLVTGGSNTEAFF. Full variable domain (outside the CDR3, taken from reference TRBV7-9 and TRBJ1-1): DTGVSQNPRHKITKRGQNVTFRCDPISEHNRLYWYRQTLGQGPEFLTYFQNEAQLEKSRLLSDRFSAERPKGSFSTLEIQRTEQGDSAMYLCASSLVTGGSNTEAFFGQGTRLTVV.

J is TRBJ2-1 and V is TRBV28, with D possibly matching TRBD2 (5 bases). CDR1 MDHEN and CDR2 SYDVKM come from the germline V gene. Trimming pared 5 bases from V and 0 bases from J, leaving 8 bases between. This CDR3 contains 14 residues. As DNA, the CDR3 is TGTGCCAGCAGTCACGAGGGCTCCTACAATGAGCAGTTCTTC. Its translation is CASSHEGSYNEQFF.

V usage is TRBV7-8 and J usage is TRBJ1-6, with 7 nucleotides matching TRBD1. CDR1 and CDR2 (germline): SGHVS, FQNEAQ. With 4 bases clipped from V and 8 bases from J, the junction kept 5 bases outside the gene matches. This CDR3 has 14 amino acids. This CDR3 reads CASSSRGGDSPLHF. As DNA, the CDR3 is TGTGCCAGCAGCTCGAGAGGGGGCGATTCACCCCTCCACTTT.